Listed below are T cell receptor beta chains from one sample, sequenced in a study of blood T cell repertoires in COVID-19. Libraries were prepared by immunoSEQ multiplex PCR; TCRdb keeps only in-frame clonotypes and omits some of them. The table lists over 200,000 clones, 80% to 90% of them singletons. Sequenced input: peripheral blood. These receptors originate from a woman aged 35 to 49 with active or convalescent COVID-19. CDR3s include the opening cysteine and the closing phenylalanine or tryptophan. The D gene is left open where the match is weak. Rows give clone size only sometimes, using once, few, many, or a class for an expanded clone.

d_gene: .
v_gene: TRBV27
j_gene: TRBJ2-3
abundance: many
CDR3aa: CASSPSSTDTQYF
CDR3nt: TGTGCCAGCAGTCCTAGTAGCACAGATACGCAGTATTTT

d_gene: TRBD1
v_gene: TRBV7-3
j_gene: TRBJ1-4
abundance: .
CDR3aa: CASSHRQGGEKLFF
CDR3nt: TGTGCCAGCAGCCACCGACAGGGGGGAGAAAAACTGTTTTTT

d_gene: TRBD1
v_gene: TRBV19
j_gene: TRBJ1-1
abundance: .
CDR3aa: CASSLTGGSEAFF
CDR3nt: TGTGCCAGTAGTCTCACAGGGGGTTCTGAAGCTTTCTTT

d_gene: .
v_gene: TRBV12-3/TRBV12-4
j_gene: TRBJ2-7
abundance: .
CDR3aa: CASSLWGLGEQYF
CDR3nt: TGTGCCAGCAGTTTATGGGGGCTAGGAGAGCAGTACTTC

d_gene: .
v_gene: TRBV30
j_gene: TRBJ1-2
abundance: few
CDR3aa: CAWSVNPWRSPNYGYTF
CDR3nt: TGTGCCTGGAGTGTAAACCCCTGGAGGTCCCCTAACTATGGCTACACCTTC

d_gene: TRBD1
v_gene: TRBV6-5
j_gene: TRBJ1-2
abundance: .
CDR3aa: CASTTGGKRDYTF
CDR3nt: TGTGCCAGTACAACAGGGGGCAAAAGGGACTACACCTTC

d_gene: .
v_gene: TRBV5-1
j_gene: TRBJ2-5
abundance: .
CDR3aa: CASSLRQGLWVQETQYF
CDR3nt: TGCGCCAGCAGCTTACGCCAGGGGCTGTGGGTACAAGAGACCCAGTACTTC

d_gene: .
v_gene: TRBV6-5
j_gene: TRBJ2-3
abundance: .
CDR3aa: CASSPPGNHKDTQYF
CDR3nt: TGTGCCAGCAGTCCCCCGGGAAACCACAAGGATACGCAGTATTTT

d_gene: .
v_gene: TRBV3-1/TRBV3-2
j_gene: TRBJ2-2
abundance: many
CDR3aa: CASSQPARLTGELFF
CDR3nt: TGTGCCAGCAGCCAACCGGCGCGGCTAACCGGGGAGCTGTTTTTT

d_gene: TRBD1
v_gene: TRBV28
j_gene: TRBJ1-5
abundance: .
CDR3aa: CASSFSGTGHQPQHF
CDR3nt: TGTGCCAGCAGTTTCTCCGGGACAGGGCATCAGCCCCAGCATTTT

d_gene: TRBD2
v_gene: TRBV7-9
j_gene: TRBJ2-3
abundance: .
CDR3aa: CASSLALAGGLRDTQYF
CDR3nt: TGTGCCAGCAGCTTAGCGCTAGCGGGAGGGCTAAGGGATACGCAGTATTTT

d_gene: .
v_gene: TRBV19
j_gene: TRBJ1-1
abundance: .
CDR3aa: CASIEYPTLNTEAFF
CDR3nt: TGTGCCAGTATCGAATACCCGACTTTGAACACTGAAGCTTTCTTT

d_gene: .
v_gene: TRBV28
j_gene: TRBJ2-5
abundance: .
CDR3aa: CASSLSRVRETQYF
CDR3nt: TGTGCCAGCAGTCTCAGCAGGGTACGAGAGACCCAGTACTTC

d_gene: TRBD1
v_gene: TRBV6-4
j_gene: TRBJ1-1
abundance: once
CDR3aa: CASSLKGGENTEAFF
CDR3nt: TGTGCCAGCAGTCTGAAAGGGGGCGAGAACACTGAAGCTTTCTTT

d_gene: TRBD2
v_gene: TRBV29-1
j_gene: TRBJ2-1
abundance: .
CDR3aa: CSGDPEERGQFF
CDR3nt: TGCAGCGGAGACCCTGAGGAGCGGGGGCAGTTCTTC

d_gene: .
v_gene: TRBV7-9
j_gene: TRBJ2-7
abundance: .
CDR3aa: CASSRMQGLDEQYF
CDR3nt: TGTGCCAGCAGCCGGATGCAGGGTCTAGACGAGCAGTACTTC

d_gene: .
v_gene: TRBV30
j_gene: TRBJ1-1
abundance: .
CDR3aa: CAWNRDGRGTEAFF
CDR3nt: TGTGCCTGGAATCGCGACGGTCGAGGCACTGAAGCTTTCTTT

d_gene: TRBD2
v_gene: TRBV6-2/TRBV6-3
j_gene: TRBJ2-1
abundance: .
CDR3aa: CASSYPIAGLALF
CDR3nt: TGTGCCAGCAGTTACCCTATAGCGGGGTTGGCGCTCTTC

d_gene: .
v_gene: TRBV5-1
j_gene: TRBJ1-2
abundance: .
CDR3aa: CASSLDPRGDYGYTF
CDR3nt: TGCGCCAGCAGCCTCGACCCACGAGGTGACTATGGCTACACCTTC

d_gene: .
v_gene: TRBV30
j_gene: TRBJ2-1
abundance: .
CDR3aa: CAWSLKSGFSYNEQFF
CDR3nt: TGTGCCTGGAGTCTCAAGAGCGGCTTTTCCTACAATGAGCAGTTCTTC

d_gene: .
v_gene: TRBV7-2
j_gene: TRBJ1-5
abundance: few
CDR3aa: CASSLWGDMRNQPQHF
CDR3nt: TGTGCCAGCAGCCTTTGGGGGGATATGAGGAATCAGCCCCAGCATTTT

d_gene: .
v_gene: TRBV11-1
j_gene: TRBJ1-4
abundance: .
CDR3aa: CASTGENEKLFF
CDR3nt: TGTGCCAGCACCGGAGAGAATGAAAAACTGTTTTTT

d_gene: .
v_gene: TRBV6-5
j_gene: TRBJ1-2
abundance: .
CDR3aa: CASMGRPWGNYGYTF
CDR3nt: TGTGCCAGCATGGGCCGACCGTGGGGCAACTATGGCTACACCTTC

d_gene: TRBD1
v_gene: TRBV9
j_gene: TRBJ1-3
abundance: .
CDR3aa: CASSVDRVSGNTIYF
CDR3nt: TGTGCCAGCAGCGTCGACAGGGTCTCTGGAAACACCATATATTTT

d_gene: .
v_gene: TRBV20-1
j_gene: TRBJ2-1
abundance: .
CDR3aa: CSARVREGNFF
CDR3nt: TGCAGTGCTAGAGTCAGGGAAGGGAATTTCTTC

d_gene: .
v_gene: TRBV10-3
j_gene: TRBJ1-4
abundance: .
CDR3aa: CAISEGQGTNEKLFF
CDR3nt: TGTGCCATCAGTGAGGGCCAGGGAACTAATGAAAAACTGTTTTTT

d_gene: .
v_gene: TRBV5-1
j_gene: TRBJ1-2
abundance: .
CDR3aa: CASSLAPGSYGYTF
CDR3nt: TGCGCCAGCAGCTTGGCCCCGGGGAGCTATGGCTACACCTTC

d_gene: .
v_gene: TRBV7-9
j_gene: TRBJ2-5
abundance: .
CDR3aa: CASSPRWGGNQETQYF
CDR3nt: TGTGCCAGCAGCCCCCGGTGGGGAGGCAACCAAGAGACCCAGTACTTC

d_gene: TRBD1
v_gene: TRBV3-1/TRBV3-2
j_gene: TRBJ2-2
abundance: .
CDR3aa: CASSPGTANTGELFF
CDR3nt: TGTGCCAGCAGCCCGGGGACAGCGAACACCGGGGAGCTGTTTTTT

d_gene: .
v_gene: TRBV18
j_gene: TRBJ1-2
abundance: .
CDR3aa: CASSPEDNYGYTF
CDR3nt: TGTGCCAGCTCACCGGAGGACAACTATGGCTACACCTTC

d_gene: .
v_gene: TRBV21-1
j_gene: TRBJ2-3
abundance: .
CDR3aa: CASSPRTGCLTDTQYF
CDR3nt: TGTGCCAGCAGCCCTCGGACAGGGTGTCTCACAGATACGCAGTATTTT

d_gene: .
v_gene: TRBV25-1
j_gene: TRBJ2-3
abundance: .
CDR3aa: CASSRTGETDTQYF
CDR3nt: TGTGCCAGCAGTCGGACGGGGGAAACAGATACGCAGTATTTT

d_gene: .
v_gene: TRBV28
j_gene: TRBJ1-3
abundance: .
CDR3aa: CASSPAGGGYSGNTIYF
CDR3nt: TGTGCCAGCAGTCCAGCTGGGGGGGGATACTCTGGAAACACCATATATTTT

d_gene: TRBD1
v_gene: TRBV5-3
j_gene: TRBJ1-3
abundance: .
CDR3aa: CARSEDRGSLGSGNTIYF
CDR3nt: TGTGCCAGAAGCGAAGACAGGGGGTCCTTGGGCTCTGGAAACACCATATATTTT

d_gene: TRBD1
v_gene: TRBV24-1
j_gene: TRBJ1-2
abundance: .
CDR3aa: CATSDTGTGPGYTF
CDR3nt: TGTGCCACCAGTGATACCGGGACAGGGCCTGGCTACACCTTC

d_gene: .
v_gene: TRBV11-2
j_gene: TRBJ1-2
abundance: .
CDR3aa: CASREGPPVYGYTF
CDR3nt: TGTGCCAGCAGGGAGGGACCGCCAGTCTATGGCTACACCTTC

d_gene: TRBD1
v_gene: TRBV9
j_gene: TRBJ1-3
abundance: .
CDR3aa: CASSVEGASISGNTIYF
CDR3nt: TGTGCCAGCAGCGTAGAGGGGGCCAGCATCTCTGGAAACACCATATATTTT

d_gene: TRBD1
v_gene: TRBV7-9
j_gene: TRBJ2-7
abundance: .
CDR3aa: CASSRDRAYEQYF
CDR3nt: TGTGCCAGCAGTCGGGACAGGGCCTACGAGCAGTACTTC

d_gene: .
v_gene: TRBV19
j_gene: TRBJ1-1
abundance: .
CDR3aa: CASSIPGQYEAFF
CDR3nt: TGTGCCAGTAGTATACCCGGACAGTATGAAGCTTTCTTT